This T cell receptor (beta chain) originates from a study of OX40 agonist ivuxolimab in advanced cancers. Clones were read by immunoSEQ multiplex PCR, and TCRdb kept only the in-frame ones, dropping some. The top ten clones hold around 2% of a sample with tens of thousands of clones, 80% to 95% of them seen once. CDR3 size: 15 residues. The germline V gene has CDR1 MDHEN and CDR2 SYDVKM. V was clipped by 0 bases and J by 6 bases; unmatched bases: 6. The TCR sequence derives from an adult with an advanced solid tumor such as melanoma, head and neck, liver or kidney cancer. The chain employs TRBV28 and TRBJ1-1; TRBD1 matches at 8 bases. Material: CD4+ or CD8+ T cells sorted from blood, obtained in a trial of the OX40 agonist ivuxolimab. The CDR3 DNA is TGTGCCAGCAGTTTATGGGGTCAGGGGGCTTCTGAAGCTTTCTTT. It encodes CASSLWGQGASEAFF.